This T cell receptor beta chain was identified during a study of T cells in Graves' hyperthyroidism and ophthalmopathy. Study-level information: Before any treatment, at initial diagnosis, peripheral blood was collected. Whole-study results and caveats: Ophthalmopathy onset followed model prediction by a median about 6.5 months.

Graves' hyperthyroidism showing no ophthalmopathy progression within 18 months was considered stable. The hyperthyroidism patients had all been newly diagnosed, and their disease duration was under 2 months. Their ages ranged from 18 to 65 years. TCR beta CDR3 region amplification was performed from RNA transcripts. HTBI primers drove first-round RT-PCR of the TCR CDR3. From the multiplex PCR reads, TCRdb called clonotypes with MiXCR, one entry per CDR3 protein. The sample yields some 800,000 distinct CDR3 sequences, 35% to 40% seen once. There are many counts of this clonotype. The antigen is unknown. The CDR3 consists of 14 residues. V lost 5 bases and J lost 6; bases outside the gene matches: 9. Per germline, CDR1 DFQATT and CDR2 SNEGSKA (reference sequence).

The receptor's source is a man between 18 and 35 years old with Graves' hyperthyroidism. The sample was blood. The V and J genes are TRBV20-1 and TRBJ1-4; 7 positions agree with TRBD1. CDR3 sequence: CSAREQGDDEKLFF. The CDR3, as DNA: TGCAGTGCTCGGGAGCAGGGGGACGATGAAAAACTGTTTTTT.